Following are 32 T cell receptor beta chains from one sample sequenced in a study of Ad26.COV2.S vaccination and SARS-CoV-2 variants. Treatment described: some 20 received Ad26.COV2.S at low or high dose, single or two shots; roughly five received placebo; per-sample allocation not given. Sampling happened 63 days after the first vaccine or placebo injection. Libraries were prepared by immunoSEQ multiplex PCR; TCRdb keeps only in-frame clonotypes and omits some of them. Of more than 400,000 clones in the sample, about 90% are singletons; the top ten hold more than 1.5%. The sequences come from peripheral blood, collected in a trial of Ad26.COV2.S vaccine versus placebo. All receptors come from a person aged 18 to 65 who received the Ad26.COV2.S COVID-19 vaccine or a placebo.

CDR3 sequence: CASSLTGTRLNQPQHF. The CDR3 bases are TGTGCCAGCAGTTTGACAGGGACTCGGCTCAATCAGCCCCAGCATTTT. The chain has TRBV28 and TRBJ1-5, with 7 bases fitting TRBD1. Germline loops: CDR1 MDHEN, CDR2 SYDVKM. The CDR3 has 16 amino acids. Germline trimming cut 3 bases from V and 3 bases from J; bases unmatched to any gene: 8.

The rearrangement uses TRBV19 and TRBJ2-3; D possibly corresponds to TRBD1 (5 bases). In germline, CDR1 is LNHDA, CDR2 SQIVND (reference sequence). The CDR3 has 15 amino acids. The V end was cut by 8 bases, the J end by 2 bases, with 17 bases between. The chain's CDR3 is CASSPPGSLTDTQYF. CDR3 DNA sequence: TGTGCCAGTTCCCCTCCAGGGTCCCTCACAGATACGCAGTATTTT.

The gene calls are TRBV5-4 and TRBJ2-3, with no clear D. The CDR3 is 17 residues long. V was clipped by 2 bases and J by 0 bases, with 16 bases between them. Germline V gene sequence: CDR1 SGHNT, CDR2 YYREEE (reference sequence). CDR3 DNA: TGTGCCAGCAGCTTTACCGGCCGCCGTACAAGCACAGATACGCAGTATTTT. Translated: CASSFTGRRTSTDTQYF.

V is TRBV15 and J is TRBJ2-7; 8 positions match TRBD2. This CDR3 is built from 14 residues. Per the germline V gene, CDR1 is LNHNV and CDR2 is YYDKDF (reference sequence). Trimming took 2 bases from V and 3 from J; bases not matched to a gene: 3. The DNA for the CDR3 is TGTGCCACCAGCAGATCAGCGGGGGTCTACGAGCAGTACTTC. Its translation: CATSRSAGVYEQYF.

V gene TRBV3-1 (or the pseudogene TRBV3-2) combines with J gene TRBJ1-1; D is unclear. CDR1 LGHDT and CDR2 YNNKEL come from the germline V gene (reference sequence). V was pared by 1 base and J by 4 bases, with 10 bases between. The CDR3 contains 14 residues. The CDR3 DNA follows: TGTGCCAGCAGCCAAGCGGCCATGTCCACTGAAGCTTTCTTT. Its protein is CASSQAAMSTEAFF.

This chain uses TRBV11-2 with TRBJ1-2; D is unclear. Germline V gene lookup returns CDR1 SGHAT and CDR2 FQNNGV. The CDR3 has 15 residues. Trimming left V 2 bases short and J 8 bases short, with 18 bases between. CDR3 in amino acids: CASSLQPLFTRGYTF. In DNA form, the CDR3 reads TGTGCCAGCAGCTTACAACCCCTATTCACTCGCGGCTACACCTTC.

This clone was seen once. Here the CDR3 reads CATSDPSARNEQFF. CDR3 coding DNA: TGTGCCACCAGTGATCCTAGCGCCCGTAATGAGCAGTTCTTC. V and J are TRBV24-1 and TRBJ2-1, with a tentative D call TRBD2 (6 bases). Per germline, CDR1 KGHDR and CDR2 SFDVKD. Trimming stripped 3 bases from V and 7 bases from J, with 12 bases between. The CDR3 length is 14 residues.

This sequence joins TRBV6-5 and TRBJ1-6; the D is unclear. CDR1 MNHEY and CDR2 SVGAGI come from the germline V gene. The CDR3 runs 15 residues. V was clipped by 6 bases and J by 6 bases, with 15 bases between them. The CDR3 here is CASSQSTRPNSPLHF. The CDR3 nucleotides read TGTGCCAGCAGCCAGTCGACAAGGCCTAATTCACCCCTCCACTTT.

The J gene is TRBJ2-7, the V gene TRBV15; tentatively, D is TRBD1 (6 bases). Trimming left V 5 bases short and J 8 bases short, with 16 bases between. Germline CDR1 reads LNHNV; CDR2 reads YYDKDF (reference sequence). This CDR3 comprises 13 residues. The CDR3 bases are TGTGCCACCAGCCCTGACAGGCCCGGAAAGCAGTACTTC. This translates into CATSPDRPGKQYF.

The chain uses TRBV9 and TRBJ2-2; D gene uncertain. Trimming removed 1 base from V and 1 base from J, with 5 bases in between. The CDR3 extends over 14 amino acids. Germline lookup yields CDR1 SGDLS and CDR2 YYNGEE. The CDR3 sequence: CASSVQLNTGELFF. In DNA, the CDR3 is TGTGCCAGCAGCGTACAGCTGAACACCGGGGAGCTGTTTTTT.

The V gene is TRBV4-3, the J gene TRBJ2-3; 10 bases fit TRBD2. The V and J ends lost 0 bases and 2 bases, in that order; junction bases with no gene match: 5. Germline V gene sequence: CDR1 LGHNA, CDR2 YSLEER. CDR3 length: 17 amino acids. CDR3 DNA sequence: TGCGCCAGCAGCCAAGATCGTCTAGCGGGGGCCACAGATACGCAGTATTTT. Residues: CASSQDRLAGATDTQYF.

The CDR3 nucleotides read TGCGCCAGCAGCCCTAGGACAGGAGCTAACTATGGCTACACCTTC. This translates into CASSPRTGANYGYTF. V and J are TRBV4-3 and TRBJ1-2, with 7 bases aligning to TRBD1. V was clipped by 4 bases and J by 0 bases; unmatched bases: 5. This CDR3 region has 15 residues. CDR1 LGHNA and CDR2 YSLEER come from the germline V gene.

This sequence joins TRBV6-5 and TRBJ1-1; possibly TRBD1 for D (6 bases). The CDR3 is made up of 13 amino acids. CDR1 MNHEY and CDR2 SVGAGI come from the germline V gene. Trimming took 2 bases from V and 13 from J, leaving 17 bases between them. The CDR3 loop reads CASSYPGTRSVFF. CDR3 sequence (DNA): TGTGCCAGCAGTTACCCCGGGACAAGGTCTGTTTTCTTT.

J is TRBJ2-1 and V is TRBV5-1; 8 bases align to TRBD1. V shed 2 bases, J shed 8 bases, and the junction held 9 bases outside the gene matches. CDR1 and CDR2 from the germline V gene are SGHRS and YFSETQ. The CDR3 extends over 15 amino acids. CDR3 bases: TGCGCCAGCAGCTTAACCGGGACAGGTGCCGATGAGCAGTTCTTC. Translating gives CASSLTGTGADEQFF. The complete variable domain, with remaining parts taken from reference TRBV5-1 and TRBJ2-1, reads KAGVTQTPRYLIKTRGQQVTLSCSPISGHRSVSWYQQTPGQGLQFLFEYFSETQRNKGNFPGRFSGRQFSNSRSEMNVSTLELGDSALYLCASSLTGTGADEQFFGPGTRLTVL.

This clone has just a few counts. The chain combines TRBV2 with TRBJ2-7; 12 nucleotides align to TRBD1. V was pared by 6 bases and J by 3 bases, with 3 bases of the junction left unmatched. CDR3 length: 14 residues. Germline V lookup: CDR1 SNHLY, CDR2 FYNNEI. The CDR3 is CASRGTGGRYEQYF. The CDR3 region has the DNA TGTGCCAGCAGGGGGACAGGGGGCCGCTACGAGCAGTACTTC.

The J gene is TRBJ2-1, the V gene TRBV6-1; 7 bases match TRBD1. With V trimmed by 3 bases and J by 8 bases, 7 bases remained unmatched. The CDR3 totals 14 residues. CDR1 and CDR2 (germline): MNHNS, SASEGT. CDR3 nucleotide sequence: TGTGCCAGCAGTGACCTAGGGGGCTGGGATGAGCAGTTCTTC. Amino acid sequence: CASSDLGGWDEQFF.

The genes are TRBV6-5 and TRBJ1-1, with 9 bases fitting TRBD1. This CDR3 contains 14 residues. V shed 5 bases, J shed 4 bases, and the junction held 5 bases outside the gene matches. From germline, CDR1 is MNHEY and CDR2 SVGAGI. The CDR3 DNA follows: TGTGCCAGCAGTCCCGGGACAGGGAGCACTGAAGCTTTCTTT. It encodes CASSPGTGSTEAFF.

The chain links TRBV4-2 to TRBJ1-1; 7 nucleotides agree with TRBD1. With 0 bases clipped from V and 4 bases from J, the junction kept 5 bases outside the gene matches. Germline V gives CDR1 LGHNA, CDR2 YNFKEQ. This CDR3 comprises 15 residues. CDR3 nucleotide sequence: TGTGCCAGCAGCCAAGAGACAGGGCGGGTCACTGAAGCTTTCTTT. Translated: CASSQETGRVTEAFF.

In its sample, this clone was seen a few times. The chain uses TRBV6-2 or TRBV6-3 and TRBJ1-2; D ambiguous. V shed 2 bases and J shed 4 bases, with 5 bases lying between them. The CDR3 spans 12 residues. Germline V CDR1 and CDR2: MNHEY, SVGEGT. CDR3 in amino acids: CASSYKSYGYTF. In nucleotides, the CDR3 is TGTGCCAGCAGTTACAAAAGCTATGGCTACACCTTC.

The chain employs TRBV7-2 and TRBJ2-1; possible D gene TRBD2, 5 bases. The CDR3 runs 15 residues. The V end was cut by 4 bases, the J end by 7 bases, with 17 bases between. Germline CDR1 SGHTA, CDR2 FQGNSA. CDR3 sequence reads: CASSSITSSSNEQFF. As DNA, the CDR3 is TGTGCCAGCAGCTCAATCACTAGTTCCTCTAATGAGCAGTTCTTC.

CDR3 protein: CASSLEPSGGLNTGELFF. The CDR3, as DNA: TGTGCCAGCAGCTTAGAGCCTAGCGGGGGCCTTAACACCGGGGAGCTGTTTTTT. J is TRBJ2-2 and V is TRBV7-6; the match to TRBD2 covers 10 bases. The V and J ends lost 1 base and 2 bases, in that order; junction bases with no gene match: 7. The CDR3 is made up of 18 amino acids. Germline V gene lookup returns CDR1 SGHVS and CDR2 FNYEAQ.

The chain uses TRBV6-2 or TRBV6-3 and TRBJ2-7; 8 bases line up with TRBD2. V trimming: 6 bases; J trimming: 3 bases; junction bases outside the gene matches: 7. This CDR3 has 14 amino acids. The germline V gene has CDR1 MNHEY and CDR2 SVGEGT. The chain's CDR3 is CASSPYGGGYEQYF. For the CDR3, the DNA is TGTGCCAGCAGCCCTTACGGGGGGGGCTACGAGCAGTACTTC.

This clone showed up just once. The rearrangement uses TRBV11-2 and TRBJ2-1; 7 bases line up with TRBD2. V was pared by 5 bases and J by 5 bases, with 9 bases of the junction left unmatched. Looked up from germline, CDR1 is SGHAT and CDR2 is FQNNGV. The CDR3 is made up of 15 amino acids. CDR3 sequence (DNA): TGTGCCAGCAGCCCACATCCGGGACTACACAATGAGCAGTTCTTC. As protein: CASSPHPGLHNEQFF.

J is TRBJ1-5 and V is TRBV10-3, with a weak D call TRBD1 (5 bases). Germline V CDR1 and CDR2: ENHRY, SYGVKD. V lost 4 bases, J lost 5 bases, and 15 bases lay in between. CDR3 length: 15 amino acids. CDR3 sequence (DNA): TGTGCCATCAGTGGAGAGGGGACGGGAGATCAGCCCCAGCATTTT. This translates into CAISGEGTGDQPQHF.

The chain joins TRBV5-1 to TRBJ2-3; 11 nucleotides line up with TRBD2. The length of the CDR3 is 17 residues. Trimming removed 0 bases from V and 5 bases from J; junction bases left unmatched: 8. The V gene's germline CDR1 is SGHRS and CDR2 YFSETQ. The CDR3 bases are TGCGCCAGCAGCTTGGCCAGGCTAGCGGGGGGCCAAGATACGCAGTATTTT. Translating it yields CASSLARLAGGQDTQYF.

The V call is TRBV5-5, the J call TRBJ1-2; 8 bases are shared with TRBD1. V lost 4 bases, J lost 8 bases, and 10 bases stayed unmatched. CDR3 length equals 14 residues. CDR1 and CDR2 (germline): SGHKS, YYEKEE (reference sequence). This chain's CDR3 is CASSLQGARRGYTF. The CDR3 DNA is TGTGCCAGCAGCCTCCAGGGGGCTCGGCGCGGCTACACCTTC.

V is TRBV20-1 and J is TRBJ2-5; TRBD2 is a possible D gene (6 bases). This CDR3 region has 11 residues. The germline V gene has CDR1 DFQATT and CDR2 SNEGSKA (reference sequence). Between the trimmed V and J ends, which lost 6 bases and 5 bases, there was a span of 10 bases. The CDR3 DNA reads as TGCAGTGCAAGACTAGTGGAGACCCAGTACTTC. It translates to CSARLVETQYF.

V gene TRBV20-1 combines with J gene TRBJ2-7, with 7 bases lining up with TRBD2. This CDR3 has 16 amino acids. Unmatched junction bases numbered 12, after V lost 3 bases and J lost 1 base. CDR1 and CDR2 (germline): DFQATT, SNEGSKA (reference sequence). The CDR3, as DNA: TGCAGTGCTAGTTCACCTCGGGGGGAGGGGTCCTACGAGCAGTACTTC. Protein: CSASSPRGEGSYEQYF.

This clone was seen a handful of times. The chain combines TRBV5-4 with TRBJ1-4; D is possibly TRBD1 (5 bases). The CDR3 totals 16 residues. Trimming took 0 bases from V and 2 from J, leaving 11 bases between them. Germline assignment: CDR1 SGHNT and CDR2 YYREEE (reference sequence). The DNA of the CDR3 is TGTGCCAGCAGCTTGGGGGGGGTTTCGACTAATGAAAAACTGTTTTTT. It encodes CASSLGGVSTNEKLFF.

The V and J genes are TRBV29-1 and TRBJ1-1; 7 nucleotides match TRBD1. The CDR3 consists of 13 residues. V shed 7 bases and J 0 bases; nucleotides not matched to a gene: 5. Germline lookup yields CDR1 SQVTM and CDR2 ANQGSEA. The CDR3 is CSGRQGMNTEAFF. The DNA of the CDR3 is TGCAGCGGTCGACAGGGCATGAACACTGAAGCTTTCTTT.

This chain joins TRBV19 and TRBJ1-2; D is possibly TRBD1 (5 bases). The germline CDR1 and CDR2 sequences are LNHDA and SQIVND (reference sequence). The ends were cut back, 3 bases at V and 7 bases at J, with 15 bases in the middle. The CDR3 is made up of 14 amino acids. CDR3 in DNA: TGTGCCAGTAGTATCGCGGGGGGTTCGCGTGGCTACACCTTC. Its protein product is CASSIAGGSRGYTF.

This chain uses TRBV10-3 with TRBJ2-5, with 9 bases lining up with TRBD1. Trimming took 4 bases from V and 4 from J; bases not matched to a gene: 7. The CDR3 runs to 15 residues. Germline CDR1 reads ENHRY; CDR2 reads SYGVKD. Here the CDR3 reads CAISGSDRGRETQYF. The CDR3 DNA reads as TGTGCCATCAGTGGGTCGGACAGGGGCCGAGAGACCCAGTACTTC.